Shown below are 19 T cell receptor beta chains from a single sample sequenced in a study of T-cell reconstitution after alpha-beta-depleted transplantation in children. TCRbeta library construction was performed incorporating unique molecular identifiers. MiXCR was run by TCRdb on the PCR reads, yielding one entry per CDR3 protein. Among about 640,000 distinct CDR3 sequences listed, 16% were seen once. The input for sequencing was PBMCs from the stem cell graft donor, taken from the stem cell graft. These receptors originate from a human donor who donated a stem cell graft to a child with acute myeloid leukemia.

The chain carries TRBV28 and TRBJ2-3, with no clear D. Per the germline V gene, CDR1 is MDHEN and CDR2 is SYDVKM. V gave up 8 bases and J gave up 5 bases, with 14 bases separating them. This CDR3 spans 13 amino acids. CDR3 coding DNA: TGTGCCAGCGGAACTCAGGTCGAAGATACGCAGTATTTT. As protein: CASGTQVEDTQYF.

This clonotype was seen many times. The rearrangement links TRBV27 to TRBJ1-6; no reliable D call. This CDR3 has 18 residues. Germline lookup yields CDR1 MNHEY and CDR2 SMNVEV (reference sequence). Trimming stripped 0 bases from V and 0 bases from J, with 12 bases between. The CDR3 region has the DNA TGTGCCAGCAGTTTATCTCCCAGCCAGAGCTCCTATAATTCACCCCTCCACTTT. Its translation is CASSLSPSQSSYNSPLHF.

This clonotype was seen many times. The chain uses TRBV5-5 and TRBJ1-2, with D maybe TRBD1 (5 bases). Trimming pared 0 bases from V and 3 bases from J, leaving 9 bases between. The germline gives CDR1 SGHKS, CDR2 YYEKEE (reference sequence). The CDR3 extends over 14 amino acids. CDR3: CASSLGSRDYGYTF. Written as DNA, the CDR3 is TGTGCCAGCAGCTTGGGTTCCAGGGACTATGGCTACACCTTC.

At least ten counts were recorded for this clonotype. V and J are TRBV6-5 and TRBJ1-3; D is unresolved. CDR1 and CDR2 from the germline V gene are MNHEY and SVGAGI. The CDR3 is made up of 15 amino acids. V shed 2 bases and J shed 0 bases, with 8 bases lying between them. DNA of the CDR3: TGTGCCAGCAGTTACGGCAGACACTCTGGAAACACCATATATTTT. Amino acid sequence: CASSYGRHSGNTIYF.

The genes are TRBV12-3 or TRBV12-4 and TRBJ1-1; D uncertain. The CDR3 length is 14 residues. The germline V and J ends were trimmed by 3 bases and 10 bases, with 18 bases remaining between them. In DNA form, the CDR3 reads TGTGCCAGCAGTTTGGCATCCGGCGCGGATTTAGCTTTCTTT. Its translation is CASSLASGADLAFF.

The chain links TRBV3-1 to TRBJ2-3; TRBD2 might be the D (5 bases). The germline V and J ends were trimmed by 0 bases and 9 bases, with 10 bases remaining between them. CDR3 length: 13 residues. Germline V gene data show CDR1 as LGHDT and CDR2 as YNNKEL (reference sequence). This CDR3 is CASSQESGRTQYF. The CDR3 DNA reads as TGTGCCAGCAGCCAAGAATCGGGGAGAACGCAGTATTTT.

The chain joins TRBV6-5 to TRBJ2-5; 7 positions agree with TRBD1. Germline CDR1 and CDR2: MNHEY and SVGAGI. CDR3 length: 15 amino acids. The junction had 3 bases not matched to a gene; V was cut back by 0 bases and J by 2 bases. The CDR3 here is CASSYSGQWQETQYF. CDR3 DNA: TGTGCCAGCAGTTACTCGGGACAGTGGCAAGAGACCCAGTACTTC.

The chain links TRBV25-1 to TRBJ2-1; no clear D gene. Trimming pared 1 base from V and 0 bases from J, leaving 10 bases between. The germline gives CDR1 MGHDK, CDR2 SYGVNS. This CDR3 contains 16 residues. The CDR3 bases are TGTGCCAGCAGTGAATGGGCGCCGAGCTCCTACAATGAGCAGTTCTTC. This encodes CASSEWAPSSYNEQFF.

The rearrangement links TRBV6-2 or TRBV6-3 to TRBJ2-3; 9 bases map to TRBD2. CDR1 MNHEY and CDR2 SVGEGT come from the germline V gene. The CDR3 spans 14 residues. V gave up 7 bases and J gave up 6 bases; unmatched junction bases: 8. CDR3 sequence reads: CASTASGAGDTQYF. CDR3 DNA: TGTGCCAGCACCGCTAGCGGGGCTGGGGATACGCAGTATTTT.

The chain employs TRBV5-1 and TRBJ2-1, with no clear D. Per germline, CDR1 SGHRS and CDR2 YFSETQ. This CDR3 is 15 amino acids long. Deletions cut 0 bases from V and 2 bases from J, with 9 bases between. The CDR3 region is CASSLVVGTYNEQFF. The CDR3 bases are TGCGCCAGCAGCTTGGTAGTGGGGACCTACAATGAGCAGTTCTTC.

The V and J genes are TRBV20-1 and TRBJ2-3; D not resolved. V was pared by 5 bases and J by 1 base, with 10 bases between. CDR3 length equals 13 residues. Per the germline V gene, CDR1 is DFQATT and CDR2 is SNEGSKA (reference sequence). Here the CDR3 DNA reads TGCAGTGCTCTCCTGGGTGGCACAGATACGCAGTATTTT. Amino acid sequence: CSALLGGTDTQYF.

Of note for this clonotype: Possible read error: a much larger clone is one base away. This chain links TRBV30 with TRBJ1-1, with 7 bases identical to TRBD1. CDR3 length equals 14 residues. Per the germline V gene, CDR1 is GTSNPN and CDR2 is SVGIG (reference sequence). The CDR3 is CAWDPGQAGTGAFF. The CDR3 coding sequence is TGTGCCTGGGATCCCGGACAGGCGGGGACTGGAGCTTTCTTT.

This clonotype was counted ten times or more. V gene TRBV4-3 combines with J gene TRBJ2-3; D tentatively reads TRBD1 or TRBD2 (6 bases each). Germline assignment: CDR1 LGHNA and CDR2 YSLEER. V gave up 3 bases and J gave up 5 bases, with 18 bases separating them. CDR3 size: 16 residues. The CDR3 DNA reads as TGCGCCAGCAGCCATCCCAAGGGGGGACACGGAGATACGCAGTATTTT. Translation: CASSHPKGGHGDTQYF.

The rearrangement joins TRBV7-2 to TRBJ2-1; 7 bases align to TRBD2. CDR1 is SGHTA, CDR2 FQGNSA, per germline. The CDR3 length is 17 residues. With V trimmed by 2 bases and J by 1 base, 8 bases remained unmatched. The CDR3 sequence is CASSLLSGGGSYNEQFF. Here the CDR3 DNA reads TGTGCCAGCAGCTTACTGTCCGGGGGAGGGTCCTACAATGAGCAGTTCTTC.

A few counts support this clonotype. The rearrangement joins TRBV7-2 to TRBJ1-6; D remains ambiguous. Trimming took off 5 bases at V and 3 bases at J, with 14 bases between the two ends. CDR1 SGHTA and CDR2 FQGNSA come from the germline V gene. The CDR3 has 16 amino acids. CDR3 DNA sequence: TGTGCCAGCAGCCCCAGGACGGTAATCTATAATTCACCCCTCCACTTT. This translates into CASSPRTVIYNSPLHF. Filled out from reference TRBV7-2 and TRBJ1-6, the complete variable domain reads GAGVSQSPSNKVTEKGKDVELRCDPISGHTALYWYRQSLGQGLEFLIYFQGNSAPDKSGLPSDRFSAERTGGSVSTLTIQRTQQEDSAVYLCASSPRTVIYNSPLHFGNGTRLTVT.

This clonotype was seen many times. This rearrangement joins TRBV27 to TRBJ2-7; D not certain. CDR3 length: 12 amino acids. V lost 3 bases, J lost 5 bases, and 8 bases lay in between. Germline V gene sequence: CDR1 MNHEY, CDR2 SMNVEV (reference sequence). DNA for the CDR3: TGTGCCAGCAGTTTCGGGCCTAACGAGCAGTACTTC. Translation: CASSFGPNEQYF.

This clonotype was seen repeatedly, ten times or more. V and J are TRBV6-5 and TRBJ1-2, with D maybe TRBD1 (5 bases). Trimming pared 0 bases from V and 6 bases from J, leaving 11 bases between. Per the germline V gene, CDR1 is MNHEY and CDR2 is SVGAGI. The CDR3 consists of 14 residues. The DNA of the CDR3 is TGTGCCAGCAGTTACTCGGCAGGGTATGATGGCTACACCTTC. Its protein product is CASSYSAGYDGYTF.

This clonotype was seen only a few times. CDR3 region: CASSLRLSDNEQFF. In nucleotides, the CDR3 is TGTGCCAGCAGTTTAAGATTGTCGGACAATGAGCAGTTCTTC. The V gene is TRBV12-3 or TRBV12-4, the J gene TRBJ2-1; D not certain. Trimming took 2 bases from V and 5 from J, leaving 10 bases between them. CDR3 length: 14 amino acids.

This clonotype was recorded many times. The chain carries TRBV20-1 and TRBJ2-3; a weak D match, TRBD2 (6 bases). Germline V CDR1 and CDR2: DFQATT, SNEGSKA (reference sequence). The CDR3 contains 14 residues. V was cut by 1 base and J by 5 bases, with 13 bases left in between. CDR3 residues: CSARVAGLKDTQYF. CDR3 bases: TGCAGTGCTAGAGTTGCGGGGCTAAAAGATACGCAGTATTTT.